This T cell receptor (beta chain) comes out of a study of OX40 agonist ivuxolimab in advanced cancers. Study-level findings and limits: Individuals who were partial responders at 0.1-3.0 mg/kg had clonal expansion that ranked among the lowest.

Remarks on this clone: Its antigen is undetermined.

The cohort excluded patients with autoimmune disease history or systemic immunosuppression. Some clones are missing from TCRdb's copy, which holds only in-frame ones; the method was immunoSEQ multiplex PCR. The sample contains around 68,000 clones, approximately 84% of which appear only once. CDR3 size: 14 residues. The V end lost 4 bases, the J end lost 8 bases, and 15 bases lay between the germline ends. CDR1 and CDR2 from the germline V gene are SNHLY and FYNNEI. The genes are TRBV2 and TRBJ2-1, with TRBD2 as a possible D gene (5 bases). The source material was CD4+ or CD8+ T cells sorted from blood, sampled in a trial of the OX40 agonist ivuxolimab. The TCR was taken from an adult with an advanced solid tumor such as melanoma, head and neck, liver or kidney cancer. CDR3 protein: CASSGLDWRHEQFF. CDR3 in DNA: TGTGCCAGCAGTGGGTTAGACTGGAGGCATGAGCAGTTCTTC.